This TCR beta chain was sequenced for a study of human T cells and chemical hapten exposure. About the research overall: 2% DPC was applied to around 2 cm by around 2 cm of upper inner arm skin for sensitization.

Germline V gives CDR1 MDHEN, CDR2 SYDVKM. With 0 bases removed from V and 7 bases from J, the gap between germline ends came to 13 bases. The CDR3 contains 15 residues. Study-level points and caveats: After DPC sensitization, TCRs above 1 in 1000 frequency showed no change. Donors in the study had alopecia, meaning their immune response may differ from healthy people's.

With regard to this clonotype: The antigen is not known.

Documented time point: patch test 1, 2 weeks after DPC sensitization. Treatment of the sample: therapeutic diphenylcyclopropenone sensitization with weekly scalp DPC. The authors extracted total RNA from unfractionated whole blood. TCRdb processed the RACE reads anew with MiXCR; each CDR3 protein has one entry. This sample has roughly 38,000 distinct CDR3 sequences, with more than 3% found just once. Sample: whole blood, taken in connection with sensitization to the hapten diphenylcyclopropenone (DPC). The V gene is TRBV28, the J gene TRBJ2-1; D might be TRBD1 or TRBD2, each matching 5 bases. The receptor was derived from a man in his fifties with alopecia areata. Some clones in this sample may be carry-over from other donors' samples. CDR3 sequence: CASSLWGTLGNEQFF. CDR3 nucleotides: TGTGCCAGCAGTTTATGGGGGACCCTGGGGAATGAGCAGTTCTTC.